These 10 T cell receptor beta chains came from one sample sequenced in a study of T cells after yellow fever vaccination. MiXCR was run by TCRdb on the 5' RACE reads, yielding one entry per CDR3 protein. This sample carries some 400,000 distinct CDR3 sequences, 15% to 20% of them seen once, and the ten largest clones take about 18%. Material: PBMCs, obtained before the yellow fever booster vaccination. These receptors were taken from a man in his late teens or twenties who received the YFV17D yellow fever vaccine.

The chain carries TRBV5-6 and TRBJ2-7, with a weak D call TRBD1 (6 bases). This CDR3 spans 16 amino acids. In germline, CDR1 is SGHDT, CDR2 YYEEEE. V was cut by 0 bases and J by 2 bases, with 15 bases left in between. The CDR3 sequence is CASSLDGQLTPYEQYF. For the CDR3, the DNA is TGTGCCAGCAGCTTGGACGGACAGTTAACCCCCTACGAGCAGTACTTC.

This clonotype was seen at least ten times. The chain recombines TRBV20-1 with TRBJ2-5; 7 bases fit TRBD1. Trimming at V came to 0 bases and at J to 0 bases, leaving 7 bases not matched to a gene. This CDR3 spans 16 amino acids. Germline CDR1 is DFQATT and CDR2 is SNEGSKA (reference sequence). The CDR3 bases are TGCAGTGCTAGAGATCCATGGGGGACAGACCAAGAGACCCAGTACTTC. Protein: CSARDPWGTDQETQYF.

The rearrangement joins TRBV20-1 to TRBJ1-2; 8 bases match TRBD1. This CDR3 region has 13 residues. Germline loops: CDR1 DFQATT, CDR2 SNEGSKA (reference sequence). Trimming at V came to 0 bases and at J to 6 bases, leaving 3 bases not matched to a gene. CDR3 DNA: TGCAGTGCTAGAGATGGACAGGGCAATGGCTACACCTTC. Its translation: CSARDGQGNGYTF.

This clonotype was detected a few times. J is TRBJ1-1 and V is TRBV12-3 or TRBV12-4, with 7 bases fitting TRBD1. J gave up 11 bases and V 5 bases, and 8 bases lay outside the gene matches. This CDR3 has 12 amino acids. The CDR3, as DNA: TGTGCCAGCAGTCCTTCAGGGGGACGGGCTTTCTTT. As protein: CASSPSGGRAFF.

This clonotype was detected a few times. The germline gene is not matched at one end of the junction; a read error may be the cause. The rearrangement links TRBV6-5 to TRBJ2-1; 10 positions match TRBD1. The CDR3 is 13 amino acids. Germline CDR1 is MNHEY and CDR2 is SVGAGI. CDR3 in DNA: TGTGCCAGCAGTTATTACCCGGACAGGGGGTCGATCTTC. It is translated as CASSYYPDRGSIF.

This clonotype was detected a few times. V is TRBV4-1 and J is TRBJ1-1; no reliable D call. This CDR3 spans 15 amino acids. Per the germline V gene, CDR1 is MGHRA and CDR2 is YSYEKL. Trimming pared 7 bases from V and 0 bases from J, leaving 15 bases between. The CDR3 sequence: CASTTRLLMNTEAFF. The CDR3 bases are TGCGCCAGCACCACTAGACTCCTCATGAACACTGAAGCTTTCTTT.

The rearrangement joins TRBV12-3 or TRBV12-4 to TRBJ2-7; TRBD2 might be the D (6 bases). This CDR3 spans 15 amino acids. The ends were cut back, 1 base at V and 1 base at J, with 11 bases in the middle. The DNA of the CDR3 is TGTGCCAGCAGTTTAGGGGACTCCCGTTCCTACGAGCAGTACTTC. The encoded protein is CASSLGDSRSYEQYF.

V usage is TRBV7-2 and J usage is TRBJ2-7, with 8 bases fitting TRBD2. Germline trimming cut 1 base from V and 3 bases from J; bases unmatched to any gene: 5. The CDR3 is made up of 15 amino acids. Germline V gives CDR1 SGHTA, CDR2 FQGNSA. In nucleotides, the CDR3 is TGTGCCAGCAGCTTAGTTAGCGGGGCGATCTACGAGCAGTACTTC. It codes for CASSLVSGAIYEQYF.

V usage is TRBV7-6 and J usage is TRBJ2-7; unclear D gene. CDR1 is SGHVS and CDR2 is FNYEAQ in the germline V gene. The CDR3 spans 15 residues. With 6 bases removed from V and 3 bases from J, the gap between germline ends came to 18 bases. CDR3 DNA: TGTGCCAGCAGGGGCCGCCTCCGGGCTTTCTACGAGCAGTACGTC. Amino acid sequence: CASRGRLRAFYEQYV.

Written as DNA, the CDR3 is TGTGCCAGCAGTGGACAGGCCTCCTACGAGCAGTACTTC. It specifies CASSGQASYEQYF. J is TRBJ2-7 and V is TRBV25-1, with D perhaps TRBD1 (6 bases). Per germline, CDR1 MGHDK and CDR2 SYGVNS. The CDR3 has 13 amino acids. V gave up 4 bases and J gave up 0 bases, with 7 bases separating them.